What follows are 16 T cell receptor beta chains derived from one specimen sequenced in a study of identical twins. MiXCR, run by TCRdb on the 5' RACE reads, gives a single entry per CDR3 protein. This sample has roughly 490,000 distinct CDR3 sequences; more than 13% occur once, and the top ten carry about 1%. In addition, the sample was reused for a study of yellow fever vaccine responses in identical twins.

Specimen: CD4+ T cells sorted from blood. The receptors shown here come from a woman aged 18-35 years in good health.

A few counts support this clonotype. The chain employs TRBV28 and TRBJ2-7; 9 bases are shared with TRBD1. With 3 bases clipped from V and 5 bases from J, the junction kept 11 bases outside the gene matches. The CDR3 is made up of 16 amino acids. Germline CDR1 and CDR2: MDHEN and SYDVKM. The CDR3 DNA is TGTGCCAGCAGTTTTCTATTCGGGACAGGGTACCACGAGCAGTACTTC. This sequence encodes CASSFLFGTGYHEQYF.

This clonotype showed up many times. The V and J genes are TRBV10-3 and TRBJ2-3, with 15 nucleotides matching TRBD2. Germline V gene data show CDR1 as ENHRY and CDR2 as SYGVKD. The CDR3 has 16 residues. The junction had 6 bases not matched to a gene; V was cut back by 6 bases and J by 5 bases. The CDR3 DNA reads TGTGCCATCAGAAAAGGACTAGCGGGAGGGGAAGATACGCAGTATTTT. It codes for CAIRKGLAGGEDTQYF.

This clonotype was seen only a few times. V usage is TRBV24-1 and J usage is TRBJ2-3; weak D call: TRBD1 (6 bases). Germline CDR1 is KGHDR and CDR2 is SFDVKD. There are 14 residues in the CDR3. The V end was cut by 1 base, the J end by 3 bases, with 7 bases between. CDR3 in amino acids: CATSDFQGTDTQYF. For the CDR3, the DNA is TGTGCCACCAGTGATTTTCAGGGGACAGATACGCAGTATTTT.

The V call is TRBV9, the J call TRBJ2-2, with D unclear. The CDR3 consists of 13 residues. From germline, CDR1 is SGDLS and CDR2 YYNGEE. With 0 bases removed from V and 5 bases from J, the gap between germline ends came to 5 bases. The CDR3 DNA follows: TGTGCCAGCAGCGTAGAACCTACCGGGGAGCTGTTTTTT. This encodes CASSVEPTGELFF.

This clonotype was picked up a small number of times. The chain employs TRBV20-1 and TRBJ2-7; TRBD1 agrees at 8 bases. This CDR3 spans 13 amino acids. The J segment lost 5 bases and the V segment lost 6 bases, leaving 9 bases of the junction unmatched. CDR1 and CDR2 from the germline V gene are DFQATT and SNEGSKA (reference sequence). CDR3 nucleotides: TGCAGTGCCCCCACCAAGACAGGGGACGAGCAGTACTTC. Translating it yields CSAPTKTGDEQYF.

The CDR3 DNA is TGCAGCGTTGAAGGAAAACCACTAGTGACCCAGTACTTC. Its translation: CSVEGKPLVTQYF. The chain is built from TRBV29-1 and TRBJ2-5; D might be TRBD2 (5 bases). Trimming removed 1 base at V and 7 bases at J, with 13 bases between. Germline V lookup: CDR1 SQVTM, CDR2 ANQGSEA. The CDR3 length is 13 residues.

The chain joins TRBV5-1 to TRBJ2-7; 7 bases line up with TRBD1. The V gene end was trimmed by 5 bases and the J gene end by 6 bases; junction bases not matched to a gene: 11. Germline V gene sequence: CDR1 SGHRS, CDR2 YFSETQ. The CDR3 contains 14 residues. CDR3 sequence: CASRPSPGTAEQYF. CDR3 bases: TGCGCCAGCAGACCCTCGCCAGGGACAGCCGAGCAGTACTTC.

The rearrangement joins TRBV7-6 to TRBJ2-5; 11 bases fit TRBD2. Germline V gene lookup returns CDR1 SGHVS and CDR2 FNYEAQ. J was trimmed by 5 bases and V by 4 bases; bases with no gene match: 9. The CDR3 runs to 16 residues. The CDR3 is CASSSQTSGVGETQYF. CDR3 coding DNA: TGTGCCAGCAGCTCGCAGACTAGCGGGGTCGGGGAGACCCAGTACTTC.

This clonotype was counted at least ten times. The chain is built from TRBV7-3 and TRBJ2-2; 7 bases fit TRBD1. Germline V lookup: CDR1 SGHTA, CDR2 FQGTGA. The CDR3 runs 14 residues. Germline trimming cut 5 bases from V and 3 bases from J; bases unmatched to any gene: 3. CDR3 sequence reads: CASSRQGYTGELFF. The CDR3 coding sequence is TGTGCCAGCAGCCGACAGGGATACACCGGGGAGCTGTTTTTT.

In its sample, this clonotype was seen many times. The V and J genes are TRBV7-2 and TRBJ1-2; 8 bases are a match to TRBD1. The germline V gene encodes CDR1 SGHTA and CDR2 FQGNSA. Germline trimming cut 5 bases from V and 4 bases from J; bases unmatched to any gene: 9. The CDR3 loop spans 15 amino acids. CDR3 region: CASSGTGGLLYGYTF. CDR3 DNA sequence: TGTGCCAGCAGCGGAACAGGGGGTTTACTCTATGGCTACACCTTC.

The sample holds a few counts of this clonotype. The rearrangement links TRBV27 to TRBJ2-5, with D perhaps given as TRBD1 or TRBD2 (5 bases each). Trimming removed 0 bases at V and 1 base at J, with 12 bases between. In germline, CDR1 is MNHEY, CDR2 SMNVEV (reference sequence). The CDR3 is 16 amino acids. As DNA, the CDR3 is TGTGCCAGCAGTTTATCTCCAGGGACGGGCCAAGAGACCCAGTACTTC. Protein sequence: CASSLSPGTGQETQYF.

This clonotype was detected many times. The chain carries TRBV12-3 or TRBV12-4 and TRBJ2-1; weak D call: TRBD2 (5 bases). The CDR3 totals 15 residues. The V and J ends lost 5 bases and 6 bases respectively, with 17 bases between them. DNA of the CDR3: TGTGCCAGCAGTCCCTCCCCCGGGGTCCTCAATGAGCAGTTCTTC. This codes for CASSPSPGVLNEQFF.

The chain carries TRBV15 and TRBJ2-7; D is perhaps TRBD1 (6 bases). This CDR3 is built from 13 residues. From germline, CDR1 is LNHNV and CDR2 YYDKDF (reference sequence). Trimming stripped 5 bases from V and 8 bases from J, with 16 bases between. The CDR3 nucleotides are TGTGCCACCAGCGAACAGGGTACTGCGAAGCAGTACTTC. Translating gives CATSEQGTAKQYF.

This clonotype appeared a few times. The chain combines TRBV7-2 with TRBJ2-1; maybe TRBD2 (6 bases). The CDR3 has 16 amino acids. The V gene lost 4 bases and the J gene lost 3 bases, with 16 bases spanning the gap. From germline, CDR1 is SGHTA and CDR2 FQGNSA. The CDR3 bases are TGTGCCAGCAGCTCGCGCGGCGGCGGGAACTACAATGAGCAGTTCTTC. Amino acids: CASSSRGGGNYNEQFF.

The rearrangement uses TRBV30 and TRBJ1-6; possibly TRBD1 for D (5 bases). CDR3 length: 13 residues. The germline gives CDR1 GTSNPN, CDR2 SVGIG (reference sequence). V was clipped by 2 bases and J by 6 bases, with 8 bases between them. In DNA form, the CDR3 reads TGTGCCTGGAGTACTGGGGGTAATTCACCCCTCCACTTT. Translating it yields CAWSTGGNSPLHF.

This clonotype showed up just a few times. V and J are TRBV2 and TRBJ2-6; D perhaps matches TRBD2 (5 bases). Trimming took off 7 bases at V and 0 bases at J, with 7 bases between the two ends. The V gene's germline CDR1 is SNHLY and CDR2 FYNNEI. CDR3 length: 14 residues. As DNA, the CDR3 is TGTGCCAGCAAAGGGAGCTCTGGGGCCAACGTCCTGACTTTC. Amino acids: CASKGSSGANVLTF.